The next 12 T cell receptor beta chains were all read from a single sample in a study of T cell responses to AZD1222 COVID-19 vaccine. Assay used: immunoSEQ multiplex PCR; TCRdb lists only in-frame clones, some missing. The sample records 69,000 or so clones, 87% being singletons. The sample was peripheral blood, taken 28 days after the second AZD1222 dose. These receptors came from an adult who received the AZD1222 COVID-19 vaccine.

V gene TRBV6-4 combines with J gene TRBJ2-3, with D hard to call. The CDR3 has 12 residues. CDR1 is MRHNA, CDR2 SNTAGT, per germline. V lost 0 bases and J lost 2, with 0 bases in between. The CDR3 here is CASSDSTDTQYF. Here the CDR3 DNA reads TGTGCCAGCAGTGACTCCACAGATACGCAGTATTTT.

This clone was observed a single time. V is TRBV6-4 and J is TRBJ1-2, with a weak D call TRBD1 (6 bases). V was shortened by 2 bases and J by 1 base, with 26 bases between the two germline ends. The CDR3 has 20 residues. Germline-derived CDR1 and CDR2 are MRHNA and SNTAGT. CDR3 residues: CASSDTYILKWTAFNYGYTF. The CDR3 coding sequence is TGTGCCAGCAGTGACACATATATATTAAAATGGACAGCATTTAACTATGGCTACACCTTC.

CDR3 sequence reads: CASSHPKGSGEKLFF. CDR3 nucleotide sequence: TGCGCCAGCAGCCACCCCAAAGGGTCTGGGGAAAAACTGTTTTTT. The gene calls are TRBV4-3 and TRBJ1-4; D unclear. The germline CDR1 and CDR2 sequences are LGHNA and YSLEER. V lost 3 bases and J lost 8, with 16 bases in between. The CDR3 loop spans 15 amino acids.

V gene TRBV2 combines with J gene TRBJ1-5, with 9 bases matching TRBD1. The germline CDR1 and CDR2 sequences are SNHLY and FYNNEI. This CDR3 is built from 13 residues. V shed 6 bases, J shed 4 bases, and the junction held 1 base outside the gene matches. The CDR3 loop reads CASRGQGNQPQHF. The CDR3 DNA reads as TGTGCCAGCAGGGGACAGGGAAATCAGCCCCAGCATTTT.

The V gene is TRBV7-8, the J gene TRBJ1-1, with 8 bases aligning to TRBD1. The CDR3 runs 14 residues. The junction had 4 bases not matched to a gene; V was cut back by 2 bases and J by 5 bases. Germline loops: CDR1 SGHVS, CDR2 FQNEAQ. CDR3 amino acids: CASSLTQGGTEAFF. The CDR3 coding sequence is TGTGCCAGCAGCTTAACACAGGGGGGGACTGAAGCTTTCTTT.

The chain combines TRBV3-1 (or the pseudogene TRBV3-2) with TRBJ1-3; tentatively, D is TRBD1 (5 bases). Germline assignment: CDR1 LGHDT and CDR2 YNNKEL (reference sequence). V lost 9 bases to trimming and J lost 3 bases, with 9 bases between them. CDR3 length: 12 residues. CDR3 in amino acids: CARRQHGNTIYF. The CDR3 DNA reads TGTGCCAGAAGACAGCATGGAAACACCATATATTTT.

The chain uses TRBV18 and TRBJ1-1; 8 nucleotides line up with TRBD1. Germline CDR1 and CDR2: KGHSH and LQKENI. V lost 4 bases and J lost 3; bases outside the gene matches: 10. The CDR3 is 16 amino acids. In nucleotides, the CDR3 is TGTGCCAGCTCACAGGACAGGGCGAGGCAGGACACTGAAGCTTTCTTT. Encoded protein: CASSQDRARQDTEAFF. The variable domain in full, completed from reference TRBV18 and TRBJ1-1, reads NAGVMQNPRHLVRRRGQEARLRCSPMKGHSHVYWYRQLPEEGLKFMVYLQKENIIDESGMPKERFSAEFPKEGPSILRIQQVVRGDSAAYFCASSQDRARQDTEAFFGQGTRLTVV.

The CDR3 DNA reads TGTGCTAGTGGTCCCCAGGTTGGTGAACAGCCCCAGCATTTT. It specifies CASGPQVGEQPQHF. The rearrangement joins TRBV12-5 to TRBJ1-5; no firm D call. V was cut by 5 bases and J by 7 bases, with 15 bases left in between. The CDR3 sequence is 14 residues long. Germline V gene lookup returns CDR1 LGHNT and CDR2 FRNRAP.

CDR3 sequence: CSATSLEETQYF. CDR3 DNA sequence: TGCAGCGCTACATCCTTGGAGGAGACCCAGTACTTC. The chain has TRBV29-1 and TRBJ2-5; the D is unclear. The CDR3 runs to 12 residues. Per germline, CDR1 SQVTM and CDR2 ANQGSEA. Trimming shortened V by 7 bases and J by 5 bases, and 14 bases separated the two germline ends.

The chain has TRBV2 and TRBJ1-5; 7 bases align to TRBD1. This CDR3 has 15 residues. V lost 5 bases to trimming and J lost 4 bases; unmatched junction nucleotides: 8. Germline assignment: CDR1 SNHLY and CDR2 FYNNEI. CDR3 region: CASSLRDRVNQPQHF. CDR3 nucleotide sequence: TGTGCCAGCAGTCTACGGGACAGAGTAAATCAGCCCCAGCATTTT. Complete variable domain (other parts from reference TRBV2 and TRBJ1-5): EPEVTQTPSHQVTQMGQEVILRCVPISNHLYFYWYRQILGQKVEFLVSFYNNEISEKSEIFDDQFSVERPDGSNFTLKIRSTKLEDSAMYFCASSLRDRVNQPQHFGDGTRLSIL.

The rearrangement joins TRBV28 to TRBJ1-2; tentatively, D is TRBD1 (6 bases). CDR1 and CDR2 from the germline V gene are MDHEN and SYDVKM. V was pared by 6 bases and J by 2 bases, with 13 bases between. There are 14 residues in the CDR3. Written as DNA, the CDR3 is TGTGCCAGCAGGCGCGGGGGCGCGAACTATGGCTACACCTTC. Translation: CASRRGGANYGYTF.

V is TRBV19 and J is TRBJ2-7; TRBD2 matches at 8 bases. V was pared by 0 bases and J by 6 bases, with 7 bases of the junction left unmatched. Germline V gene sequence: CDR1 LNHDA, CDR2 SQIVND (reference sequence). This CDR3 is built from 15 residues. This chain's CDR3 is CASSIEPGGPREQYF. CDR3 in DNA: TGTGCCAGTAGTATAGAACCGGGAGGGCCGCGCGAGCAGTACTTC. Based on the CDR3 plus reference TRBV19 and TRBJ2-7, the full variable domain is DGGITQSPKYLFRKEGQNVTLSCEQNLNHDAMYWYRQDPGQGLRLIYYSQIVNDFQKGDIAEGYSVSREKKESFPLTVTSAQKNPTAFYLCASSIEPGGPREQYFGPGTRLTVT.